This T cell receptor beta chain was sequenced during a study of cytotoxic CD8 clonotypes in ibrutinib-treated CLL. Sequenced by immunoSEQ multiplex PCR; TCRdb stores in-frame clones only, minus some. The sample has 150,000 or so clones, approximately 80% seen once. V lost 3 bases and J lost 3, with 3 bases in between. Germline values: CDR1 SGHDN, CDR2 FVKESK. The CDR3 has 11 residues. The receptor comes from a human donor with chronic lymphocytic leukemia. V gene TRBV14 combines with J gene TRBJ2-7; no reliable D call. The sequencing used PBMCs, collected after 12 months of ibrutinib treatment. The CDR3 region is CASSQFYEQYF. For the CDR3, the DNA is TGTGCCAGCAGCCAGTTCTACGAGCAGTACTTC.